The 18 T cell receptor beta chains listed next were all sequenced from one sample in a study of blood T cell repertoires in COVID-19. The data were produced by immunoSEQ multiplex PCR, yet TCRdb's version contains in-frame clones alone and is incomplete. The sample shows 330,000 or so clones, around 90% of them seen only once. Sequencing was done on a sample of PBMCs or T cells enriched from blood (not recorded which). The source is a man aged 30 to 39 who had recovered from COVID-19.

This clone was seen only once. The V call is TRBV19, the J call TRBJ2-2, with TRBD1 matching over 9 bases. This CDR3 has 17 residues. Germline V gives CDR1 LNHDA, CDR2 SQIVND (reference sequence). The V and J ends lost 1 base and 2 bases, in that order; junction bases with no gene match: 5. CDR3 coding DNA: TGTGCCAGTAGTATAGGGCCGGGACAGGGAAACACCGGGGAGCTGTTTTTT. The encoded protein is CASSIGPGQGNTGELFF.

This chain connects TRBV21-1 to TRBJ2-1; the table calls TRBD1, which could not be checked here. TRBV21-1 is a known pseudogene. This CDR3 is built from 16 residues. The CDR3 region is CASSKGGRWLDNEQFF. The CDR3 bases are TGTGCCAGCAGCAAAGGTGGCCGATGGCTTGACAATGAGCAGTTCTTC.

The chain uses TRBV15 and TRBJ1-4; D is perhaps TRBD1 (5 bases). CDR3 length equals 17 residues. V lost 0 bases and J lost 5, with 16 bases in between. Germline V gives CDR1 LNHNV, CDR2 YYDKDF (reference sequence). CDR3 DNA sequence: TGTGCCACCAGCAGAGATCGTCCGGGCAGGGTCAATGAAAAACTGTTTTTT. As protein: CATSRDRPGRVNEKLFF.

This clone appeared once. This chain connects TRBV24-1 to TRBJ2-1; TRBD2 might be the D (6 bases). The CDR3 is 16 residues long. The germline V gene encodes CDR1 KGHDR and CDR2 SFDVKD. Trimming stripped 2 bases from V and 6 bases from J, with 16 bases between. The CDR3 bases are TGTGCCACCAGTGATTACGGGGGAACCGCGGCCAATGAGCAGTTCTTC. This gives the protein CATSDYGGTAANEQFF.

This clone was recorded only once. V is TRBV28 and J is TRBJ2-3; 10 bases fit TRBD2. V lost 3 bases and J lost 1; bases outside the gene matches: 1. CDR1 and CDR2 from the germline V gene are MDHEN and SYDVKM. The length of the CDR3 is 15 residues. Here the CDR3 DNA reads TGTGCCAGCAGTTTTCTAGCGGGGGGCACAGATACGCAGTATTTT. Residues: CASSFLAGGTDTQYF.

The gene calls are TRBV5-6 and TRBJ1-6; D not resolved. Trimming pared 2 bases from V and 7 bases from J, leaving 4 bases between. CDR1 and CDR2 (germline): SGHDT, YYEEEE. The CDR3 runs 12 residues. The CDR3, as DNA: TGTGCCAGCAGCTTCTTAAATTCACCCCTCCACTTT. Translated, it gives CASSFLNSPLHF.

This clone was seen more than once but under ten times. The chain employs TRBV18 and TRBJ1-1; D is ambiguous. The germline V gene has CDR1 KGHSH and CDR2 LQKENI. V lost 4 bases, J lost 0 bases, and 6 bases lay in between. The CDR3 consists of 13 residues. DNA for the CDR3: TGTGCCAGCTCACAACAAGTGAACACTGAAGCTTTCTTT. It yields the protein CASSQQVNTEAFF.

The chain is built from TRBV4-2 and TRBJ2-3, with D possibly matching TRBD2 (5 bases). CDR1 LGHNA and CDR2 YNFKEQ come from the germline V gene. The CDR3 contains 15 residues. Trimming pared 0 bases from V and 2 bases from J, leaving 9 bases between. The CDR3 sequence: CASSQETDYTDTQYF. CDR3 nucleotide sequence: TGTGCCAGCAGCCAAGAAACCGACTACACAGATACGCAGTATTTT.

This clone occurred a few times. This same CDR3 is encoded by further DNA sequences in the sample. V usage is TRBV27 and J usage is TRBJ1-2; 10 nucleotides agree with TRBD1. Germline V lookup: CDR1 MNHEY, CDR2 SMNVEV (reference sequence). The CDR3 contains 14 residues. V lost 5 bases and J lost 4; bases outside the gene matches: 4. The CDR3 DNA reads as TGTGCCAGCAGTCCCGGGACAGGGGTCTATGGCTACACCTTC. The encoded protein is CASSPGTGVYGYTF.

CDR3 coding DNA: TGTGCCAGCAGCTCTCCGGGACTATCATTCAATGAGCAGTTCTTC. Its protein is CASSSPGLSFNEQFF. The rearrangement uses TRBV7-8 and TRBJ2-1; 7 nucleotides agree with TRBD2. CDR1 and CDR2 (germline): SGHVS, FQNEAQ. Trimming at V came to 4 bases and at J to 6 bases, leaving 9 bases not matched to a gene. The CDR3 runs to 15 residues.

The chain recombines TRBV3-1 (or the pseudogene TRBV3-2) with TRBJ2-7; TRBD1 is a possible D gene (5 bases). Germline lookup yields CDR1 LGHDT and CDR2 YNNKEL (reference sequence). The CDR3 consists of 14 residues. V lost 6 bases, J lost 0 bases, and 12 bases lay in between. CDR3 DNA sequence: TGTGCCAGCAGGGCCGCAGGGCGCTCCTACGAGCAGTACTTC. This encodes CASRAAGRSYEQYF.

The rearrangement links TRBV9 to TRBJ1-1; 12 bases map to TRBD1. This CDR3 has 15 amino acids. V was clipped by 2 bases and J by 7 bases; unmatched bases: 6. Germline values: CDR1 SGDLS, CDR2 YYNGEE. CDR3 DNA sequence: TGTGCCAGCAGCGTTGGGACAGGGGGCAGGGGTGAAGCTTTCTTT. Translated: CASSVGTGGRGEAFF.

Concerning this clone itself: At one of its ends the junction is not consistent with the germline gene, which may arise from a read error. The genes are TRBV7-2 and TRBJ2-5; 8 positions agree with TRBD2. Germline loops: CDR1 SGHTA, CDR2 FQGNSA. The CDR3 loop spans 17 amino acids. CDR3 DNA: TGTGCCAGCAGCCTAGCGCCGGGACTAGTAAGCCAAGAGACCCAGTACTTC. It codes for CASSLAPGLVSQETQYF.

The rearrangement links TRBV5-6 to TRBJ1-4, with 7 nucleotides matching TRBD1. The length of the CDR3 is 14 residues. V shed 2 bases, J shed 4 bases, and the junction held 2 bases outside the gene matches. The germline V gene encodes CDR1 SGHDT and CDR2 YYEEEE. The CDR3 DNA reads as TGTGCCAGCAGCTTAGGGACAGATAATGAAAAACTGTTTTTT. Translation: CASSLGTDNEKLFF.

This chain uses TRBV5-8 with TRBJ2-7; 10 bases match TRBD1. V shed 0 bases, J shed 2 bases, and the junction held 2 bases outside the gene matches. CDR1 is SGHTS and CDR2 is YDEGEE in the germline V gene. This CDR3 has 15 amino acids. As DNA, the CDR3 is TGTGCCAGCAGCTTGGTGGGACAGGGGACCTACGAGCAGTACTTC. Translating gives CASSLVGQGTYEQYF.

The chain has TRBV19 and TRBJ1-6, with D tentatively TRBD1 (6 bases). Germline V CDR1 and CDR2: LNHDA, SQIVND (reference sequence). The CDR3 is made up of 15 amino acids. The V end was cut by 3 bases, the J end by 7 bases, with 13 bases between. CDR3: CASSMPEGVNSPLHF. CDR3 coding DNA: TGTGCCAGTAGTATGCCCGAGGGGGTAAATTCACCCCTCCACTTT.

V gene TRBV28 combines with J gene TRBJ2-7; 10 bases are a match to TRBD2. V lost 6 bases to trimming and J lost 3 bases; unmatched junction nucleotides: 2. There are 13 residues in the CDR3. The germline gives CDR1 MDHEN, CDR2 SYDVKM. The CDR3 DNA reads TGTGCCAGCAGAGCGGGGGGGCTCTACGAGCAGTACTTC. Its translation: CASRAGGLYEQYF.

Here the CDR3 reads CASSVNRVNEQFF. CDR3 nucleotide sequence: TGTGCCAGCAGCGTCAACAGGGTCAATGAGCAGTTCTTC. The V call is TRBV11-3, the J call TRBJ2-1; weak D call: TRBD1 (6 bases). V shed 5 bases and J shed 6 bases, with 11 bases lying between them. The CDR3 is made up of 13 amino acids. In germline, CDR1 is SGHNT, CDR2 YENEEA.